These 27 T cell receptor beta chains came from one sample sequenced in a study of T cell repertoires in cytomegalovirus infection. MiXCR, applied by TCRdb to the reads, yields one record per CDR3 protein. This table has around 430,000 distinct CDR3 sequences, about 42% appearing once. Their target antigens are unknown. The input for sequencing was cultured PBMCs, taken from culture after CMV antigen stimulation. The source is a human donor in good health (CMV status not recorded). Some clones in this sample may be carry-over from other donors' samples.

The V and J genes are TRBV20-1 and TRBJ2-1, with 9 positions matching TRBD1. Trimming took 2 bases from V and 6 from J; bases not matched to a gene: 14. There are 17 residues in the CDR3. From germline, CDR1 is DFQATT and CDR2 SNEGSKA (reference sequence). This chain's CDR3 is CSARPPGQGSVSNEQFF. The CDR3 DNA reads TGCAGTGCTAGACCCCCGGGACAGGGCTCGGTAAGCAATGAGCAGTTCTTC.

This clonotype was seen a handful of times. The rearrangement uses TRBV29-1 and TRBJ2-1; no clear D. Germline V gene data show CDR1 as SQVTM and CDR2 as ANQGSEA. The CDR3 contains 13 residues. The CDR3 protein is CVVYSGSYNEQFF. DNA for the CDR3: TGCGTCGTTTACTCGGGCTCCTACAATGAGCAGTTCTTC.

The V and J genes are TRBV7-9 and TRBJ2-7; tentative D call: TRBD1 (6 bases). Germline V gene data show CDR1 as SEHNR and CDR2 as FQNEAQ (reference sequence). CDR3 length: 14 residues. The V gene lost 0 bases and the J gene lost 2 bases, with 8 bases spanning the gap. CDR3 sequence: CASSLAGAAYEQYF. The DNA of the CDR3 is TGTGCCAGCAGCTTAGCGGGGGCAGCCTACGAGCAGTACTTC.

The genes are TRBV7-8 and TRBJ1-3; D is uncertain. Trimming cost V 3 bases and J 2 bases, with 11 bases left between them. The germline V gene has CDR1 SGHVS and CDR2 FQNEAQ. The CDR3 runs to 15 residues. CDR3 residues: CASSLMLGAGNTIYF. The CDR3 coding sequence is TGTGCCAGCAGCTTGATGTTGGGAGCTGGAAACACCATATATTTT.

This clonotype has more than one count but fewer than ten. V and J are TRBV7-7 and TRBJ1-2, with TRBD1 matching over 7 bases. This CDR3 has 15 amino acids. V was pared by 3 bases and J by 0 bases, with 4 bases of the junction left unmatched. The germline V gene has CDR1 SSHAT and CDR2 FNYEAQ (reference sequence). The CDR3 sequence is CASSFPGQTNYGYTF. The CDR3 nucleotides read TGTGCCAGCAGCTTCCCGGGACAGACTAACTATGGCTACACCTTC. Filled out from reference TRBV7-7 and TRBJ1-2, the complete variable domain reads GAGVSQSPRYKVTKRGQDVTLRCDPISSHATLYWYQQALGQGPEFLTYFNYEAQPDKSGLPSDRFSAERPEGSISTLTIQRTEQRDSAMYRCASSFPGQTNYGYTFGSGTRLTVV.

This clonotype occurred many times. The CDR3 sequence: CASSFYQSTDTQYF. In DNA form, the CDR3 reads TGTGCCAGCAGCTTCTACCAGAGCACAGATACGCAGTATTTT. This sequence joins TRBV7-2 and TRBJ2-3; D unclear. V gave up 3 bases and J gave up 0 bases, with 7 bases separating them. Germline V gives CDR1 SGHTA, CDR2 FQGNSA. The CDR3 is made up of 14 amino acids.

This rearrangement joins TRBV19 to TRBJ1-5, with 8 bases aligning to TRBD1. Germline trimming cut 3 bases from V and 7 bases from J; bases unmatched to any gene: 8. CDR1 LNHDA and CDR2 SQIVND come from the germline V gene (reference sequence). The CDR3 covers 15 residues. The CDR3 here is CASSMEGQGVQPQHF. The DNA for the CDR3 is TGTGCCAGTAGTATGGAAGGACAGGGCGTGCAGCCCCAGCATTTT.

This clonotype was counted once. The junction does not match germline at one end; this may be a read error. V usage is TRBV2 and J usage is TRBJ2-5; TRBD2 agrees at 10 bases. The CDR3 runs to 14 residues. CDR1 and CDR2 (germline): SNHLY, FYNNEI. The CDR3 here is CASSARLAGETQNF. DNA for the CDR3: TGTGCCAGCAGTGCCAGGCTAGCGGGGGAGACCCAGAACTTC.

This clonotype was seen a few times. The gene calls are TRBV5-6 and TRBJ1-6; D not resolved. CDR1 and CDR2 (germline): SGHDT, YYEEEE. With 2 bases removed from V and 10 bases from J, the gap between germline ends came to 7 bases. The CDR3 has 12 residues. The CDR3 loop reads CASSFVGSPLHF. DNA of the CDR3: TGTGCCAGCAGCTTCGTGGGATCACCCCTCCACTTT.

This clonotype was detected a few times. The DNA is omitted, as the CDR3 cannot be located on it reliably, and the CDR3 follows TCRdb's listing. This chain connects TRBV7-5 to TRBJ1-4; the table's D gene call, TRBD1, was not cross checked with the DNA. TRBV7-5 is deemed a pseudogene. With termini counted, the CDR3 has 19 amino acids. The CDR3 sequence is CISVPEAALRQATNEKLFF.

This clonotype was counted ten times or more. The rearrangement joins TRBV7-2 to TRBJ2-5, with D unresolved. The CDR3 length is 14 residues. V shed 1 base and J shed 0 bases, with 6 bases lying between them. The germline V gene encodes CDR1 SGHTA and CDR2 FQGNSA. The CDR3 reads CASSLDMYQETQYF. CDR3 sequence (DNA): TGTGCCAGCAGCTTAGATATGTACCAAGAGACCCAGTACTTC.

Notes on this clonotype: Germline is not matched at one junction end, which may reflect a read error. The genes are TRBV12-3 or TRBV12-4 and TRBJ1-2, with 7 bases fitting TRBD1. The CDR3 totals 15 residues. In DNA, the CDR3 is TGTGCCAGCAGTTTTGGTCCAGGGGGTAACGATGGCTACACCTTC. This encodes CASSFGPGGNDGYTF.

The sample holds a few counts of this clonotype. V usage is TRBV7-2 and J usage is TRBJ1-2, with D possibly being TRBD1 (5 bases). This CDR3 region has 13 residues. V lost 4 bases and J 7 bases, leaving 13 bases between the germline ends. Germline V gene sequence: CDR1 SGHTA, CDR2 FQGNSA. The CDR3 DNA reads as TGTGCCAGCAGCTGGAAACAGGCTCGTGGCTACACCTTC. Translating it yields CASSWKQARGYTF. The full variable domain, with the rest looked up from reference TRBV7-2 and TRBJ1-2, is GAGVSQSPSNKVTEKGKDVELRCDPISGHTALYWYRQSLGQGLEFLIYFQGNSAPDKSGLPSDRFSAERTGGSVSTLTIQRTQQEDSAVYLCASSWKQARGYTFGSGTRLTVV.

The chain couples TRBV7-9 to TRBJ1-3; D perhaps matches TRBD1 (5 bases). CDR3 size: 15 residues. V gave up 2 bases and J gave up 8 bases, with 16 bases separating them. Germline V CDR1 and CDR2: SEHNR, FQNEAQ (reference sequence). CDR3: CASSLPGPILDTIYF. In nucleotides, the CDR3 is TGTGCCAGCAGCTTACCGGGACCGATTTTGGACACCATATATTTT.

This chain links TRBV7-2 with TRBJ2-2; 10 positions agree with TRBD1. CDR3 length equals 17 residues. From germline, CDR1 is SGHTA and CDR2 FQGNSA. V shed 5 bases and J 1 base; nucleotides not matched to a gene: 7. The CDR3 here is CASSPDRGRGNTGELFF. CDR3 DNA: TGTGCCAGCAGCCCCGACAGGGGGCGTGGGAACACCGGGGAGCTGTTTTTT. The full variable domain, its missing parts supplied by reference TRBV7-2 and TRBJ2-2, is GAGVSQSPSNKVTEKGKDVELRCDPISGHTALYWYRQSLGQGLEFLIYFQGNSAPDKSGLPSDRFSAERTGGSVSTLTIQRTQQEDSAVYLCASSPDRGRGNTGELFFGEGSRLTVL.

This sequence joins TRBV2 and TRBJ2-7; 7 nucleotides match TRBD1. In germline, CDR1 is SNHLY, CDR2 FYNNEI. The CDR3 consists of 15 residues. V shed 4 bases and J 6 bases; nucleotides not matched to a gene: 12. In DNA form, the CDR3 reads TGTGCCAGCAGTGGGCCACCTCACAGGGGTTCCGAGCAGTACTTC. It yields the protein CASSGPPHRGSEQYF.

This clonotype appeared a few times. This chain joins TRBV6-2 or TRBV6-3 and TRBJ2-4; TRBD1 matches at 7 bases. CDR1 is MNHEY, CDR2 SVGEGT, per germline. The CDR3 runs 15 residues. The V gene end was trimmed by 2 bases and the J gene end by 3 bases; junction bases not matched to a gene: 4. CDR3: CASSYRGRVKNIQYF. Written as DNA, the CDR3 is TGTGCCAGCAGTTACAGGGGGCGCGTCAAAAACATTCAGTACTTC.

This clonotype was picked up a small number of times. The chain links TRBV7-2 to TRBJ1-2; the D gene is possibly TRBD1 (5 bases). Germline V gives CDR1 SGHTA, CDR2 FQGNSA. The CDR3 is made up of 16 amino acids. The V end was cut by 0 bases, the J end by 1 base, with 12 bases between. DNA for the CDR3: TGTGCCAGCAGCTTAGCACCGGGGGGTCATAACTATGGCTACACCTTC. This gives the protein CASSLAPGGHNYGYTF.

The chain employs TRBV11-2 and TRBJ2-3; a possible D gene is TRBD2 (5 bases). V was pared by 0 bases and J by 0 bases, with 16 bases between. In germline, CDR1 is SGHAT, CDR2 FQNNGV. CDR3 length equals 18 residues. As DNA, the CDR3 is TGTGCCAGCAGCTTAGAAGGCGGTTGGGAGACTAGCACAGATACGCAGTATTTT. Protein sequence: CASSLEGGWETSTDTQYF.

The chain uses TRBV7-8 and TRBJ2-7; 7 nucleotides align to TRBD1. In germline, CDR1 is SGHVS, CDR2 FQNEAQ. Germline trimming cut 5 bases from V and 1 base from J; bases unmatched to any gene: 8. There are 15 residues in the CDR3. The CDR3 nucleotides are TGTGCCAGCAGCCCATCGCACAGGGGTTCCTACGAGCAGTACTTC. Residues: CASSPSHRGSYEQYF. Full variable domain (outside the CDR3, taken from reference TRBV7-8 and TRBJ2-7): GAGVSQSPRYKVAKRGQDVALRCDPISGHVSLFWYQQALGQGPEFLTYFQNEAQLDKSGLPSDRFFAERPEGSVSTLKIQRTQQEDSAVYLCASSPSHRGSYEQYFGPGTRLTVT.

The CDR3 sequence: CASSGTGVGSSYEQYF. CDR3 sequence (DNA): TGTGCCAGCAGCGGAACCGGGGTGGGTAGCTCCTACGAGCAGTACTTC. This chain links TRBV12-3 or TRBV12-4 with TRBJ2-7; D possibly corresponds to TRBD2 (5 bases). The CDR3 has 16 residues. The V end lost 6 bases, the J end lost 0 bases, and 18 bases lay between the germline ends.

The V and J genes are TRBV12-3 or TRBV12-4 and TRBJ2-7, with 8 bases aligning to TRBD1. The CDR3 loop spans 12 amino acids. The J segment lost 9 bases and the V segment lost 6 bases, leaving 7 bases of the junction unmatched. CDR3 protein: CASSPDRGRQYF. The CDR3 DNA follows: TGTGCCAGCAGCCCAGACAGGGGACGGCAGTACTTC.

This chain joins TRBV7-8 and TRBJ2-3, with D possibly being TRBD1 (5 bases). Germline loops: CDR1 SGHVS, CDR2 FQNEAQ. CDR3 length: 15 amino acids. Trimming took off 4 bases at V and 2 bases at J, with 13 bases between the two ends. CDR3 sequence: CASSSAAGYTDTQYF. In DNA, the CDR3 is TGTGCCAGCAGCTCCGCCGCAGGGTACACAGATACGCAGTATTTT.

V gene TRBV20-1 combines with J gene TRBJ2-1, with TRBD2 matching 11 bases. This CDR3 comprises 15 residues. Trimming at V came to 5 bases and at J to 9 bases, leaving 12 bases not matched to a gene. Germline assignment: CDR1 DFQATT and CDR2 SNEGSKA (reference sequence). The CDR3 DNA follows: TGCAGTGCTGCACCACTAGCGGGAGTTTTTAGTGAGCAGTTCTTC. Amino acid sequence: CSAAPLAGVFSEQFF.

The chain combines TRBV12-3 or TRBV12-4 with TRBJ2-7; 11 bases line up with TRBD2. V trimming: 5 bases; J trimming: 2 bases; junction bases outside the gene matches: 11. The CDR3 has 17 amino acids. CDR3 bases: TGTGCCAGCAGTCTAACATCGACTAGCGGGACTCCCTACGAGCAGTACTTC. Amino acid sequence: CASSLTSTSGTPYEQYF.

In its sample, this clonotype was seen once. The chain links TRBV10-3 to TRBJ2-7, with D possibly being TRBD1 or TRBD2 (6 bases each). V lost 3 bases to trimming and J lost 4 bases, with 13 bases between them. The germline V gene encodes CDR1 ENHRY and CDR2 SYGVKD. The CDR3 extends over 14 amino acids. CDR3 residues: CAISEGGFGYEQYF. The DNA of the CDR3 is TGTGCCATCAGTGAAGGGGGGTTTGGGTACGAGCAGTACTTC.

This clonotype was seen only a few times. The V gene is TRBV6-6, the J gene TRBJ2-1, with TRBD2 matching over 10 bases. The ends lost 6 bases at V and 2 bases at J; junction bases unmatched: 4. Germline CDR1 and CDR2: MNHNY and SVGAGI (reference sequence). This CDR3 has 15 amino acids. CDR3 bases: TGTGCCAGCAGGGGACTAGCGCAAGCCTACAATGAGCAGTTCTTC. Translating it yields CASRGLAQAYNEQFF.